This TCR beta chain derives from a study of blood T cell repertoires in COVID-19. Turning to the study itself: COVID-19 samples, acute and convalescent, were from the United States, Italy and Spain.

Study processing details: It was from reference gene primer amplification that nucleated cell counts were estimated. Sequenced by immunoSEQ multiplex PCR; TCRdb stores in-frame clones only, minus some. V, J and clone size reflect that table, while D and trimming were determined from the DNA. The sample lists 63,000 or so clones; roughly 86% were seen once. V was pared by 7 bases and J by 0 bases, with 9 bases of the junction left unmatched. This CDR3 contains 16 residues. Germline CDR1 LNHDA, CDR2 SQIVND (reference sequence). The clonotype was recovered from a man aged 70 or older with active COVID-19. The sample comprised peripheral blood. The chain uses TRBV19 and TRBJ2-7, with 10 bases fitting TRBD1. The CDR3 DNA reads TGTGCCAGTACCCAAAAGGGACAGGGGACCTCCTACGAGCAGTACTTC. This gives the protein CASTQKGQGTSYEQYF.